This note documents a single T cell receptor (beta chain) sequence. The sample holds one count of this clone. Its antigen is not yet known. One base away there is no much larger clone; base qualities are not given. TCRbeta CDR3 regions were amplified from genomic DNA using the immunoSEQ Assay, a bias-controlled multiplex PCR. The original pipeline was this. Nucleated cell counts per sample were estimated from amplification of reference gene primers within the assay. To quantify the absolute abundance of each unique TCRbeta CDR3 rearrangement, sequence reads were collapsed and filtered. Productive Simpson clonality was computed per sample as the square root of Simpson's diversity index over productive rearrangements. The source is immuneACCESS, and TCRdb retained only in-frame sequences with V and J called. Part of the clones is not carried over; for the studies checked, unresolved V genes explain less than half of this, and the remainder is unexplained. The V and J calls and clone size were taken over from that table, and D and trimming were inferred from the DNA. This sample has approximately 280,000 clones in its table, and roughly 90% of those were observed once. Roughly 1.6% of the sample goes to the ten largest clones.

This sample was taken from a study of blood T cell repertoires in COVID-19 (dated by TCRdb to the early 2020s). Study-wide context: Collaborator samples came from the United States, Italy and Spain and covered acute and convalescent phases of COVID-19. HLA class I and class II types, where available, came from metadata supplied by the sample provider rather than from assay-based typing. The prospective study material was composed of cDNA or gDNA derived from T cells, B-cell-depleted T cells, or PBMCs. A freely available public database, intended as a resource for researchers studying the immune response to SARS-CoV-2, is where the repertoires were released. Subjects who had been exposed to COVID-19, were actively infected with it, or had recovered from it provided the deeply sampled blood TCRbeta repertoires that made up the dataset. Sample metadata almost always included a de-identified subject ID, COVID-19 status, age in years and sex. Samples were obtained from the ongoing ImmuneRACE study (first 160 participants) and from over a thousand subjects provided by 6 global collaborators.

Participants in the prospective study were enrolled through a virtual design, were aged roughly 18 to 100 years, and lived in approximately 24 United States geographic areas. Cohort assignment in the prospective study relied on participant-reported clinical history from a screening survey and a study questionnaire. In the prospective study, whole blood, serum and a nasopharyngeal or oropharyngeal swab were collected from each participant by mobile phlebotomists. Additional blood draws and questionnaires over a 2-month period could optionally be provided by prospective study participants. Prospective study blood samples were shipped either frozen or at room temperature before DNA extraction. From the germline V gene (reference sequence), CDR1 is SEHNR and CDR2 is FQNEAQ. Its CDR3 holds 16 amino acids, cysteine through phenylalanine. Here the CDR3 DNA is all that survives: 48 bases in frame from base 1. The junction carries 18 bases between V and J, which are trimmed by 7 bases and 1 base respectively.

Results the study describes overall, beyond this receptor: The quantity of clinical and demographic metadata differed by source and by participant and was supplied without curation.

This TCR came from a young woman with acute COVID-19. Sequenced sample: PBMCs or T cells enriched from blood (not recorded which). The V gene is TRBV7-9 and the J gene is TRBJ2-3; 6 matching bases give a weak D call of TRBD2. The DNA sequence follows: TGTGCCAGCACCCTAACTAATAGCGGACGCACAGATACGCAGTATTTT. Its coded protein is CASTLTNSGRTDTQYF.